The entry that follows covers one T cell receptor (beta chain) sequence. These data come from a study of tumor and adjacent non-tumor tissue in lung cancer. A modified ARM-PCR protocol with three rounds of nested PCR amplified TCRbeta. TCRdb fed the multiplex PCR reads into MiXCR, producing one record per CDR3 protein. The data hold roughly 70,000 distinct CDR3 sequences, with 73% observed a single time. No cell sorting was done before RNA was extracted from the tissue. Germline lookup yields CDR1 DFQATT and CDR2 SNEGSKA (reference sequence). The CDR3 totals 16 residues. The TCR was taken from a man in his sixties with non-small cell lung cancer. Sequenced input: lung tumor tissue. This chain uses TRBV20-1 with TRBJ2-1; the D gene is possibly TRBD2 (6 bases). The CDR3 sequence: CDASRFGSRTYNEQFF. The CDR3 coding sequence is TGCGATGCTAGTCGTTTCGGGAGTCGGACCTACAATGAGCAGTTCTTC.